A single sample is the source of the 5 T cell receptor beta chains below, sequenced in a study of T cells in Graves' hyperthyroidism and ophthalmopathy. Researchers amplified the TCR beta CDR3 regions from RNA transcripts. Primed by the HTBI set, a first-round RT-PCR was run on the TCR CDR3. TCRdb called the multiplex PCR reads again in MiXCR, with one record for every CDR3 protein. The sample records around 300,000 distinct CDR3 sequences, about 20% being singletons. Sequencing was done on a sample of blood. All receptors come from a man aged 30 to 39 with Graves' ophthalmopathy.

This clonotype appeared a few times. The rearrangement uses TRBV3-1 and TRBJ1-4, with D tentatively TRBD1 (6 bases). Germline CDR1 LGHDT, CDR2 YNNKEL (reference sequence). The V and J ends lost 3 bases and 7 bases respectively, with 12 bases between them. The CDR3 contains 14 residues. The CDR3, as DNA: TGTGCCAGCAGCCATACAGGGTCAGGTGAAAAACTGTTTTTT. Translated, it gives CASSHTGSGEKLFF.

This clonotype was picked up a small number of times. The V call is TRBV6-1, the J call TRBJ2-1; perhaps D is TRBD1 or TRBD2 (5 bases each). The CDR3 runs 14 residues. The V end lost 6 bases, the J end lost 7 bases, and 16 bases lay between the germline ends. In germline, CDR1 is MNHNS, CDR2 SASEGT. CDR3 DNA sequence: TGTGCCAGCAGCGCCGGGACGGCCGCAAATGAGCAGTTCTTC. The encoded protein is CASSAGTAANEQFF.

This clonotype turned up a few times. The chain recombines TRBV5-6 with TRBJ2-7; 12 positions match TRBD1. V was clipped by 4 bases and J by 3 bases; unmatched bases: 11. CDR3 length equals 17 residues. Germline CDR1 reads SGHDT; CDR2 reads YYEEEE. For the CDR3, the DNA is TGTGCCAGCAGCCAAGGGACAGGGGGCGGTTCGGGCTACGAGCAGTACTTC. Translation gives CASSQGTGGGSGYEQYF.

This clonotype was counted a few times. The chain links TRBV11-1 to TRBJ2-2, with D possibly being TRBD2 (6 bases). This CDR3 spans 16 amino acids. The V gene lost 4 bases and the J gene lost 1 base, with 13 bases spanning the gap. The germline V gene encodes CDR1 SGHAT and CDR2 FQDESV (reference sequence). Written as DNA, the CDR3 is TGTGCCAGCAGCTACTCCGGGACTGAGAACACCGGGGAGCTGTTTTTT. Translating gives CASSYSGTENTGELFF.

This clonotype came up a few times. This may be a read error: a much more frequent sequence differs by one nucleotide. The chain has TRBV10-3 and TRBJ2-7, with a tentative D call TRBD1 (6 bases). Trimming shortened V by 7 bases and J by 6 bases, and 16 bases separated the two germline ends. The V gene's germline CDR1 is ENHRY and CDR2 SYGVKD. This CDR3 has 13 amino acids. CDR3 sequence: CAITGDKPCEQYF. The CDR3 bases are TGTGCCATCACAGGGGATAAGCCCTGCGAGCAGTACTTC.